These 10 T cell receptor beta chains came from one sample sequenced in a study of blood T cell repertoires in COVID-19. Clones were sequenced by immunoSEQ multiplex PCR, and TCRdb holds only the in-frame ones, with some missing. The sample yields 75,000 or so clones, around 90% seen once. Sequenced input: peripheral blood. These receptors were obtained from a woman older than 75 with active or convalescent COVID-19.

The DNA of the CDR3 is TGTGCCAGCAGCTTCACAGGGACCGAGCAGTACTTC. Protein: CASSFTGTEQYF. This chain uses TRBV7-9 with TRBJ2-7; a weak D match, TRBD1 (6 bases). Germline-derived CDR1 and CDR2 are SEHNR and FQNEAQ (reference sequence). This CDR3 contains 12 residues. Trimming removed 3 bases at V and 6 bases at J, with 9 bases between.

The rearrangement links TRBV5-6 to TRBJ1-5, with TRBD1 matching over 8 bases. Germline V gives CDR1 SGHDT, CDR2 YYEEEE. V trimming: 0 bases; J trimming: 4 bases; junction bases outside the gene matches: 6. This CDR3 comprises 16 residues. The CDR3 is CASSLGGYRGNQPQHF. The CDR3 DNA is TGTGCCAGCAGCTTGGGGGGCTACAGGGGGAATCAGCCCCAGCATTTT.

The chain combines TRBV28 with TRBJ1-3, with D possibly being TRBD1 (5 bases). The CDR3 spans 16 residues. Looked up from germline, CDR1 is MDHEN and CDR2 is SYDVKM. The germline V and J ends were trimmed by 7 bases and 0 bases, with 16 bases remaining between them. CDR3 bases: TGTGCCAGCAATCCCCCGACAGTTTTCTCTGGAAACACCATATATTTT. Encoded protein: CASNPPTVFSGNTIYF.

The rearrangement links TRBV5-5 to TRBJ1-2; 10 bases line up with TRBD1. Trimming at V came to 2 bases and at J to 4 bases, leaving 5 bases not matched to a gene. The V gene's germline CDR1 is SGHKS and CDR2 YYEKEE (reference sequence). The CDR3 spans 15 residues. The CDR3 loop reads CASSLDRGRIYGYTF. The CDR3 coding sequence is TGTGCCAGCAGCTTAGACAGGGGGCGCATCTATGGCTACACCTTC.

This chain links TRBV5-6 with TRBJ1-3, with D perhaps matching TRBD1 (5 bases). The V end was cut by 1 base, the J end by 7 bases, with 9 bases between. CDR1 SGHDT and CDR2 YYEEEE come from the germline V gene. The CDR3 consists of 13 residues. CDR3 in amino acids: CASSLRGPNTIYF. In DNA, the CDR3 is TGTGCCAGCAGCTTGAGGGGTCCTAACACCATATATTTT. Combining the CDR3 with reference TRBV5-6 and TRBJ1-3 gives the whole variable domain DAGVTQSPTHLIKTRGQQVTLRCSPKSGHDTVSWYQQALGQGPQFIFQYYEEEERQRGNFPDRFSGHQFPNYSSELNVNALLLGDSALYLCASSLRGPNTIYFGEGSWLTVV.

The chain joins TRBV7-3 to TRBJ2-5; a weak D match, TRBD2 (6 bases). Germline values: CDR1 SGHTA, CDR2 FQGTGA. V was shortened by 3 bases and J by 8 bases, with 13 bases between the two germline ends. CDR3 length: 13 amino acids. The CDR3 reads CASSLGLSQTQYF. The CDR3 bases are TGTGCCAGCAGCTTGGGACTGAGCCAAACCCAGTACTTC.

V and J are TRBV6-5 and TRBJ1-2, with D maybe TRBD1 (6 bases). V gave up 2 bases and J gave up 6 bases, with 10 bases separating them. The CDR3 spans 13 residues. Germline lookup yields CDR1 MNHEY and CDR2 SVGAGI. The CDR3 reads CASSYTGRDGYTF. DNA for the CDR3: TGTGCCAGCAGTTACACAGGGAGGGATGGCTACACCTTC.

V is TRBV28 and J is TRBJ2-6, with 11 bases aligning to TRBD1. Germline CDR1 reads MDHEN; CDR2 reads SYDVKM. This CDR3 region has 18 residues. The J segment lost 1 base and the V segment lost 7 bases, leaving 9 bases of the junction unmatched. The CDR3, as DNA: TGTGCCAGCAAGTCCGGCGGGACAGGGGGTTCTGGGGCCAACGTCCTGACTTTC. Its translation: CASKSGGTGGSGANVLTF.

This clone was counted a single time. The chain couples TRBV28 to TRBJ1-5; D may be TRBD1 (6 bases). Germline CDR1 and CDR2: MDHEN and SYDVKM. The ends were cut back, 6 bases at V and 3 bases at J, with 9 bases in the middle. The CDR3 consists of 13 residues. Here the CDR3 reads CASRTGSNQPQHF. Here the CDR3 DNA reads TGTGCCAGCAGAACAGGGTCCAATCAGCCCCAGCATTTT. Looking up the rest from reference TRBV28 and TRBJ1-5 gives the full variable domain: DVKVTQSSRYLVKRTGEKVFLECVQDMDHENMFWYRQDPGLGLRLIYFSYDVKMKEKGDIPEGYSVSREKKERFSLILESASTNQTSMYLCASRTGSNQPQHFGDGTRLSIL.

This chain links TRBV3-1 (or the pseudogene TRBV3-2) with TRBJ2-5, with D maybe TRBD1 (5 bases). Germline V lookup: CDR1 LGHDT, CDR2 YNNKEL (reference sequence). The germline V and J ends were trimmed by 1 base and 3 bases, with 9 bases remaining between them. The CDR3 runs to 14 residues. The CDR3 DNA reads as TGTGCCAGCAGCCAAGCCGACAGAGAAGAGACCCAGTACTTC. Translation gives CASSQADREETQYF.